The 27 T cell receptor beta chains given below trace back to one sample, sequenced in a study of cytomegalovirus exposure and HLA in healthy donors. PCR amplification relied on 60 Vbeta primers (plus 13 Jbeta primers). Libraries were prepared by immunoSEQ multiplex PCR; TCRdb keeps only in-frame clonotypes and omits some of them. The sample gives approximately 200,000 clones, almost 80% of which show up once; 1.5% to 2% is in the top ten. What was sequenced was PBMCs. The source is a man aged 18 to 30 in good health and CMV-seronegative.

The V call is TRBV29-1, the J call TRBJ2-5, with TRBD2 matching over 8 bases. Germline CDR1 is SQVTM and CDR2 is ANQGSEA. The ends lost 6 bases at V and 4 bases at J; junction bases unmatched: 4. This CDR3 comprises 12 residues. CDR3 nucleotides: TGCAGCGTGGCGGGGGGCCGAGAGACCCAGTACTTC. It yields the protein CSVAGGRETQYF.

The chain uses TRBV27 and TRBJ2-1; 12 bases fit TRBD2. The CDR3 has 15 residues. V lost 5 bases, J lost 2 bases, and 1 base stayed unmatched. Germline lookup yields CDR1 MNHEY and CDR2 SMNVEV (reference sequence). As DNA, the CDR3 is TGTGCCAGCAGTCTAGCGGGAGGGCCCTACAATGAGCAGTTCTTC. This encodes CASSLAGGPYNEQFF.

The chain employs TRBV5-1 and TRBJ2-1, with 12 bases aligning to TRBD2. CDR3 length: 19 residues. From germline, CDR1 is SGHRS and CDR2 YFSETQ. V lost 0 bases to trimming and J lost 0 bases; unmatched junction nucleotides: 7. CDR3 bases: TGCGCCAGCAGCTTGGCCCTAGCGGGGGGGCCGAGCTCCTACAATGAGCAGTTCTTC. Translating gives CASSLALAGGPSSYNEQFF.

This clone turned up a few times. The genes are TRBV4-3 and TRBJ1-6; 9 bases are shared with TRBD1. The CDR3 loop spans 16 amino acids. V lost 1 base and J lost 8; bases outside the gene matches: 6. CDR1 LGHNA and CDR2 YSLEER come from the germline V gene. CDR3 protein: CASSQVPGQGYSPLHF. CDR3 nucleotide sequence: TGCGCCAGCAGCCAAGTTCCGGGACAGGGTTATTCACCCCTCCACTTT.

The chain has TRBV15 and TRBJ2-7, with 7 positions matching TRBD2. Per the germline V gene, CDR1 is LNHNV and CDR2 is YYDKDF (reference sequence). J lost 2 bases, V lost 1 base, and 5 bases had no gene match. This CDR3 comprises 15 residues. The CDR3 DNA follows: TGTGCCACCAGCAGAGGGGGCGGGAGTGCCTACGAGCAGTACTTC. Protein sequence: CATSRGGGSAYEQYF.

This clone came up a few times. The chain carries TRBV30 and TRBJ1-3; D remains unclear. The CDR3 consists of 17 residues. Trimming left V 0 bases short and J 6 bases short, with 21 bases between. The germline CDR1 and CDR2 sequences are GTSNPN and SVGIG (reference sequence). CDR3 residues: CAWSVRGVPKYANTIYF. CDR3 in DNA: TGTGCCTGGAGTGTACGGGGAGTGCCTAAATACGCAAACACCATATATTTT.

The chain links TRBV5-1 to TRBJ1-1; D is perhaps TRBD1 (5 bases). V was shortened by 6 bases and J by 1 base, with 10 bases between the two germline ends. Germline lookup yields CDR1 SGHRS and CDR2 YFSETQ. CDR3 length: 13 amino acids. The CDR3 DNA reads TGCGCCAGCACCGCGACAGAGAACACTGAAGCTTTCTTT. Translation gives CASTATENTEAFF. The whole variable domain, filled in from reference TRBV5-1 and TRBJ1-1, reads KAGVTQTPRYLIKTRGQQVTLSCSPISGHRSVSWYQQTPGQGLQFLFEYFSETQRNKGNFPGRFSGRQFSNSRSEMNVSTLELGDSALYLCASTATENTEAFFGQGTRLTVV.

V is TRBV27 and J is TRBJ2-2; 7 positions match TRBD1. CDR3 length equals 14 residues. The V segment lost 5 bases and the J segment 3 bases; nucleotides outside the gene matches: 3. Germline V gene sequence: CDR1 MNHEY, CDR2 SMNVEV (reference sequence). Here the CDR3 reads CASSLDRDTGELFF. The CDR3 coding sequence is TGTGCCAGCAGTCTCGACAGGGACACCGGGGAGCTGTTTTTT.

The CDR3 reads CASSLGAAFNEKLFF. The DNA for the CDR3 is TGTGCCAGTAGTTTGGGGGCAGCGTTTAATGAAAAACTGTTTTTT. The chain employs TRBV19 and TRBJ1-4; tentative D call: TRBD1 (6 bases). This CDR3 region has 15 residues. Trimming stripped 5 bases from V and 4 bases from J, with 14 bases between. Germline V CDR1 and CDR2: LNHDA, SQIVND (reference sequence).

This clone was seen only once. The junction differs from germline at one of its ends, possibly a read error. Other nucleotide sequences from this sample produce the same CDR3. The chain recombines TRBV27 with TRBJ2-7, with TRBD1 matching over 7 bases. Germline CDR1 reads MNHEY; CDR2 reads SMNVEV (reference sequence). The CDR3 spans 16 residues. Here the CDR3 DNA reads TGCGCCAGCAGCCGCACAGGGGCAGGAGGCTCCTACGAGCAGTACTTC. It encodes CASSRTGAGGSYEQYF.

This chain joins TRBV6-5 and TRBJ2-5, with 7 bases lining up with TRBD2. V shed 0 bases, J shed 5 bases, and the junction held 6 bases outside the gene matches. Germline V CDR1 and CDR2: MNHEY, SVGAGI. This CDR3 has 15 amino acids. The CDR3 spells CASSYSRGMAETQYF. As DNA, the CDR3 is TGTGCCAGCAGTTACTCGCGGGGGATGGCGGAGACCCAGTACTTC.

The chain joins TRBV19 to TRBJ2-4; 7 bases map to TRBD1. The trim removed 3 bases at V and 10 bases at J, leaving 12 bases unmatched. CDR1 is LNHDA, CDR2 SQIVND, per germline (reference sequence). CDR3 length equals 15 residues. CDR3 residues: CASSINRGRRRIQYF. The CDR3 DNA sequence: TGTGCCAGTAGTATTAACAGGGGACGCCGTAGAATTCAGTACTTC.

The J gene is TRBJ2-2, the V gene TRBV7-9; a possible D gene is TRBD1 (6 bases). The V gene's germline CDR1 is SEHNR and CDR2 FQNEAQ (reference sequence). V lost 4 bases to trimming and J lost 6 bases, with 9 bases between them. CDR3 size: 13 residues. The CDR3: CASSYTGSGELFF. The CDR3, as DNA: TGTGCCAGCAGCTACACAGGGTCCGGGGAGCTGTTTTTT. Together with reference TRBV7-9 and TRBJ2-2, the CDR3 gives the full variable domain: DTGVSQNPRHKITKRGQNVTFRCDPISEHNRLYWYRQTLGQGPEFLTYFQNEAQLEKSRLLSDRFSAERPKGSFSTLEIQRTEQGDSAMYLCASSYTGSGELFFGEGSRLTVL.

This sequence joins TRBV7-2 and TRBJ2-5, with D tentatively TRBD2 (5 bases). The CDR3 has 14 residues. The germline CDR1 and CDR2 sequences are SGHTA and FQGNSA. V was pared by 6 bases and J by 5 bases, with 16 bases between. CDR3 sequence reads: CASSPGLQTETQYF. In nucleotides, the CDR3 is TGTGCCAGCAGTCCCGGACTGCAAACGGAGACCCAGTACTTC.

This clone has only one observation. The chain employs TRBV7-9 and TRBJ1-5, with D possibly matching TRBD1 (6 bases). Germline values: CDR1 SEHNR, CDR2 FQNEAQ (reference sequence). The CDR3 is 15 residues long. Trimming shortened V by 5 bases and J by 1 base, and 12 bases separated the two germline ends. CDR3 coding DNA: TGTGCCAGCAGCGCACAGGGATCGAGCAATCAGCCCCAGCATTTT. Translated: CASSAQGSSNQPQHF. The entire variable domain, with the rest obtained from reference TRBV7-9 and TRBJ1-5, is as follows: DTGVSQNPRHKITKRGQNVTFRCDPISEHNRLYWYRQTLGQGPEFLTYFQNEAQLEKSRLLSDRFSAERPKGSFSTLEIQRTEQGDSAMYLCASSAQGSSNQPQHFGDGTRLSIL.

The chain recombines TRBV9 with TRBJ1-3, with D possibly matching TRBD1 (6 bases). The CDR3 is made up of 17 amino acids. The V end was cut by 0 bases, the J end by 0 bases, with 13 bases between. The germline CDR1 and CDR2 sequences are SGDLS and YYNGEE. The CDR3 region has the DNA TGTGCCAGCAGCGTAGAGGGGGAGCGGACCTCTGGAAACACCATATATTTT. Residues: CASSVEGERTSGNTIYF.

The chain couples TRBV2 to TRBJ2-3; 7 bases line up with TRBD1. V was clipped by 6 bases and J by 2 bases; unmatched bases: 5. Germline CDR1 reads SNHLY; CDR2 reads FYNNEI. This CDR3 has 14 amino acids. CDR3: CASRTTGATDTQYF. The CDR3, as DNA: TGTGCCAGCAGGACCACAGGGGCCACAGATACGCAGTATTTT.

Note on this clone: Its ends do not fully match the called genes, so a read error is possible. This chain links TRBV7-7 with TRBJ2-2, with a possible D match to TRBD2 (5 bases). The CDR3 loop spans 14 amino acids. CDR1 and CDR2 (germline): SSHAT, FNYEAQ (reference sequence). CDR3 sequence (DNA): TGTGCTAGCAGCTTACGGGGGAACACCGGGGAGCTGTTTTTT. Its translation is CASSLRGNTGELFF.

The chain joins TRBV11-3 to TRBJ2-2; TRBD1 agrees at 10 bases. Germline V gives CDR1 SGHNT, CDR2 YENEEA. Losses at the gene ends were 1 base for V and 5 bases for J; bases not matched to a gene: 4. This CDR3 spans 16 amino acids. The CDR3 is CASSLATGGGTGELFF. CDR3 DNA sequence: TGTGCCAGCAGCTTAGCGACAGGGGGCGGAACCGGGGAGCTGTTTTTT.

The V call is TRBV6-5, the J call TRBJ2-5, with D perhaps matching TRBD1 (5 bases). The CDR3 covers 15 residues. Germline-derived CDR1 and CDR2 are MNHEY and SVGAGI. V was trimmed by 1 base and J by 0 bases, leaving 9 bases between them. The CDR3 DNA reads TGTGCCAGCAGTTACTGGGGCGGACACCAAGAGACCCAGTACTTC. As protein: CASSYWGGHQETQYF.

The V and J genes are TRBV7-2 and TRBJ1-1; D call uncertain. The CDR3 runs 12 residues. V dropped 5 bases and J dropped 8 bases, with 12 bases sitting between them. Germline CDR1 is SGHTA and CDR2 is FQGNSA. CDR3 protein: CASSARRAEAFF. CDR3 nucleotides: TGTGCCAGCAGCGCCAGGAGGGCAGAAGCTTTCTTT.

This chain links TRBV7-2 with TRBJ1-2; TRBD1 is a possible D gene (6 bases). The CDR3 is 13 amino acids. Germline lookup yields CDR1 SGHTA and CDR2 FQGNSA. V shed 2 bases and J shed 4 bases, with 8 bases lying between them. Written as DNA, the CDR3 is TGTGCCAGCAGCTTATCGGACAGCTATGGCTACACCTTC. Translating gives CASSLSDSYGYTF.

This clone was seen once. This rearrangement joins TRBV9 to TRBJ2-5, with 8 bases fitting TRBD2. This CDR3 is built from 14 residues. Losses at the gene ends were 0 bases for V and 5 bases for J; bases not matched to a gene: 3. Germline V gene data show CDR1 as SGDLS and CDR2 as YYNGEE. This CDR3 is CASSVGSGGETQYF. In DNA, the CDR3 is TGTGCCAGCAGCGTAGGGAGCGGGGGTGAGACCCAGTACTTC.

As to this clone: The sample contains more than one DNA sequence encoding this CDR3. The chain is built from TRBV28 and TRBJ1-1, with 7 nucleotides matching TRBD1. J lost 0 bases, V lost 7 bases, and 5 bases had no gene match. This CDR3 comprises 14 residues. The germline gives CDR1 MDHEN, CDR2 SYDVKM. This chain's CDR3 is CASTPGQLNTEAFF. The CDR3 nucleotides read TGTGCCAGCACGCCGGGACAGCTGAACACTGAAGCTTTCTTT.

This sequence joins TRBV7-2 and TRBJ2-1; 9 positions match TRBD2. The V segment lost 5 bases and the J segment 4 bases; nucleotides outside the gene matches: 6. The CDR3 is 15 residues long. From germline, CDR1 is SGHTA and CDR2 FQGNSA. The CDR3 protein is CASSPKREAYNEQFF. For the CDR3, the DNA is TGTGCCAGCAGCCCCAAGCGGGAGGCATACAATGAGCAGTTCTTC. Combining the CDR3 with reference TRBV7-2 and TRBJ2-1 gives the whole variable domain GAGVSQSPSNKVTEKGKDVELRCDPISGHTALYWYRQSLGQGLEFLIYFQGNSAPDKSGLPSDRFSAERTGGSVSTLTIQRTQQEDSAVYLCASSPKREAYNEQFFGPGTRLTVL.

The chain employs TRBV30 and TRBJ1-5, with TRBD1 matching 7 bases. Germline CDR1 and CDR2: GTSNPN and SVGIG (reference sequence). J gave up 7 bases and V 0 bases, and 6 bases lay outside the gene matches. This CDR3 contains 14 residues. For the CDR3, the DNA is TGTGCCTGGAGTGTAACTCAGGGGGGCCAGCCCCAGCATTTT. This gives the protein CAWSVTQGGQPQHF. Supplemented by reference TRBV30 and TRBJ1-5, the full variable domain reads SQTIHQWPATLVQPVGSPLSLECTVEGTSNPNLYWYRQAAGRGLQLLFYSVGIGQISSEVPQNLSASRPQDRQFILSSKKLLLSDSGFYLCAWSVTQGGQPQHFGDGTRLSIL.

CDR3 amino acids: CAWSYPTGNANTGELFF. DNA of the CDR3: TGTGCCTGGAGCTACCCGACCGGGAACGCGAACACCGGGGAGCTGTTTTTT. This sequence joins TRBV30 and TRBJ2-2; tentatively, D is TRBD2 (5 bases). The germline V and J ends were trimmed by 3 bases and 0 bases, with 17 bases remaining between them. The CDR3 totals 17 residues. Germline CDR1 GTSNPN, CDR2 SVGIG (reference sequence).